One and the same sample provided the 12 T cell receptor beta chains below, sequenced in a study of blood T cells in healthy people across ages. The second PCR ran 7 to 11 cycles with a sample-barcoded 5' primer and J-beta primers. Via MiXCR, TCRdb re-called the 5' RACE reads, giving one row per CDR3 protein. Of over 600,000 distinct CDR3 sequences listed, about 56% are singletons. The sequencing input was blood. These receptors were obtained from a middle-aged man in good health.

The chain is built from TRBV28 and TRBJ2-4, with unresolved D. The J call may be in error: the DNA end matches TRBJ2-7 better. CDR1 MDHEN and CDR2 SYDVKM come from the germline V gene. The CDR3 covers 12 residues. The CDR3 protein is CATATSVYEQYF. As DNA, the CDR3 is TGTGCCACCGCGACCTCCGTCTACGAGCAGTACTTC.

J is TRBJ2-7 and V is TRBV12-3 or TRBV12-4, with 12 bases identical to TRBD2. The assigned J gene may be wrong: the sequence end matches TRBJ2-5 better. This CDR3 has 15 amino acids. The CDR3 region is CASRASGRAEETQYF. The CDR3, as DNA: TGTGCCAGCAGGGCTAGCGGGAGGGCGGAAGAGACCCAGTACTTC.

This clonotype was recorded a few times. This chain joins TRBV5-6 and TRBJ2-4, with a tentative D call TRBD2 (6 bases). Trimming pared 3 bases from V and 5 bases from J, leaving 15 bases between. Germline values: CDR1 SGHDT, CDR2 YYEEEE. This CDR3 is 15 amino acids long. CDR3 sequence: CASSSYDWGENIQYF. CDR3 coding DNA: TGTGCCAGCAGCTCATATGACTGGGGGGAAAACATTCAGTACTTC. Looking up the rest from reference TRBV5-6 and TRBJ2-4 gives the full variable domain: DAGVTQSPTHLIKTRGQQVTLRCSPKSGHDTVSWYQQALGQGPQFIFQYYEEEERQRGNFPDRFSGHQFPNYSSELNVNALLLGDSALYLCASSSYDWGENIQYFGAGTRLSVL.

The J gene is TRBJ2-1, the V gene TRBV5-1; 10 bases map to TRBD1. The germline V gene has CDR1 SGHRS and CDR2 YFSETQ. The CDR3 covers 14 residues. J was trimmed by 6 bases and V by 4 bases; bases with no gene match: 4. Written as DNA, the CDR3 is TGCGCCAGCAGCACGAGGACAGGGGGCAATGAGCAGTTCTTC. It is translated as CASSTRTGGNEQFF.

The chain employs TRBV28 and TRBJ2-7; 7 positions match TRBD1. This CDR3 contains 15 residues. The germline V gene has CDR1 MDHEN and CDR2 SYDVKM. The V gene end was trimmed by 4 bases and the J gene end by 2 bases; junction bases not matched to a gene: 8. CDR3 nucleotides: TGTGCCAGCAGTTCGCCGGGACAGATGACCTACGAGCAGTACTTC. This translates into CASSSPGQMTYEQYF.

The CDR3 DNA reads TGCAGTGCTAGGGCTGGGACTAGCGGGGGGGGCGATCGGGAGACCCAGTACTTC. Translation gives CSARAGTSGGGDRETQYF. The chain carries TRBV20-1 and TRBJ2-5, with 16 bases matching TRBD2. V shed 3 bases, J shed 5 bases, and the junction held 12 bases outside the gene matches. Germline values: CDR1 DFQATT, CDR2 SNEGSKA (reference sequence). The CDR3 covers 18 residues.

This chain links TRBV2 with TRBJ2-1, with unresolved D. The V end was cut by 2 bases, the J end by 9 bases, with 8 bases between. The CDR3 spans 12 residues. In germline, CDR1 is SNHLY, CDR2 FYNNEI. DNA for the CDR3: TGTGCCAGCAGTGAACGAAGTGGTGAGCAGTTCTTC. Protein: CASSERSGEQFF.

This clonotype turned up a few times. CDR3 nucleotides: TGCGCCAGCAGCTTGGTAACTAGCGGGGGCAATGAGCAGTTCTTC. It codes for CASSLVTSGGNEQFF. The chain has TRBV5-1 and TRBJ2-1, with 11 bases lining up with TRBD2. J was trimmed by 6 bases and V by 0 bases; bases with no gene match: 2. This CDR3 has 15 residues. CDR1 is SGHRS and CDR2 is YFSETQ in the germline V gene.

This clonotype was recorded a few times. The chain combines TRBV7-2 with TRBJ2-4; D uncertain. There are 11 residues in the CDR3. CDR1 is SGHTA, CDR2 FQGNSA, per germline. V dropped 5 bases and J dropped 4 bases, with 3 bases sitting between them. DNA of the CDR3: TGTGCCAGCAGCATAAAAAACATTCAGTACTTC. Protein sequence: CASSIKNIQYF.

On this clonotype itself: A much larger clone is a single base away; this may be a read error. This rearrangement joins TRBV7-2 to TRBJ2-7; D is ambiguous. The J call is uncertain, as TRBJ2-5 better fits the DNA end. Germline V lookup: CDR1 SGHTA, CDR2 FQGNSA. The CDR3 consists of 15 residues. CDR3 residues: CASSLGHMSHETQYF. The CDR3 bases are TGTGCCAGCAGCTTAGGACATATGTCGCATGAGACCCAGTACTTC.

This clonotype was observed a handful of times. CDR3 in DNA: TGTGCCAGCACCCTGCGTGGAATCGGACTAGCGGATGAGCAGTTCTTC. It specifies CASTLRGIGLADEQFF. V and J are TRBV3-1 and TRBJ2-1; the match to TRBD2 covers 10 bases. Germline V gene data show CDR1 as LGHDT and CDR2 as YNNKEL (reference sequence). The CDR3 totals 16 residues. The trim removed 7 bases at V and 8 bases at J, leaving 14 bases unmatched.

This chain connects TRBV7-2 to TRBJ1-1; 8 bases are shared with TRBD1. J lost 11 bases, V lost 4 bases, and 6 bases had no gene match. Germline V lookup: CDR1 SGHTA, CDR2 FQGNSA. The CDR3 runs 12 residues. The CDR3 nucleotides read TGTGCCAGCAGCTCAGCAGGGGGCGAGGCTTTCTTT. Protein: CASSSAGGEAFF.